This passage covers 32 T cell receptor beta chains from one sample sequenced in a study of blood T cells in healthy people across ages. A J-beta primer mix and a sample-barcoded 5' primer were used in a second PCR of about 6 to 12 cycles. Using its own MiXCR run on the 5' RACE reads, TCRdb lists one record per CDR3 protein. The sample has about 730,000 distinct CDR3 sequences; approximately 39% are singletons. Input material: blood. These receptors were collected from an older woman in good health.

V usage is TRBV5-1 and J usage is TRBJ2-2; 9 nucleotides agree with TRBD2. Germline V CDR1 and CDR2: SGHRS, YFSETQ. Trimming took 3 bases from V and 6 from J; bases not matched to a gene: 9. The CDR3 covers 16 residues. The CDR3 bases are TGCGCCAGCAGCTCCCTAACCGGGACTAGCCCCGGGGAGCTGTTTTTT. It codes for CASSSLTGTSPGELFF.

The chain combines TRBV12-3 or TRBV12-4 with TRBJ2-1; D uncertain. The CDR3 has 13 amino acids. Trimming stripped 1 base from V and 8 bases from J, with 9 bases between. The CDR3 sequence: CASSLVFPDEQFF. DNA of the CDR3: TGTGCCAGCAGTTTAGTATTCCCCGATGAGCAGTTCTTC.

This clonotype was seen more than once but under ten times. The J gene is TRBJ2-5, the V gene TRBV7-3; the D gene is possibly TRBD2 (5 bases). The length of the CDR3 is 16 residues. Germline CDR1 SGHTA, CDR2 FQGTGA. Trimming took off 1 base at V and 2 bases at J, with 14 bases between the two ends. The CDR3 nucleotides are TGTGCCAGCAGCTTAAGTCGTGCGGGTGCACAAGAGACCCAGTACTTC. Translated: CASSLSRAGAQETQYF. Filled out from reference TRBV7-3 and TRBJ2-5, the complete variable domain reads GAGVSQTPSNKVTEKGKYVELRCDPISGHTALYWYRQSLGQGPEFLIYFQGTGAADDSGLPNDRFFAVRPEGSVSTLKIQRTERGDSAVYLCASSLSRAGAQETQYFGPGTRLLVL.

This chain connects TRBV7-3 to TRBJ2-3, with D possibly being TRBD2 (5 bases). Germline assignment: CDR1 SGHTA and CDR2 FQGTGA. This CDR3 region has 15 residues. The ends were cut back, 0 bases at V and 4 bases at J, with 11 bases in the middle. CDR3 nucleotides: TGTGCCAGCAGCTTAACGGGAGTAGCGCCAGATACGCAGTATTTT. Translating gives CASSLTGVAPDTQYF.

This clonotype occurred a few times. The chain employs TRBV12-3 or TRBV12-4 and TRBJ2-1; TRBD1 matches at 8 bases. V dropped 5 bases and J dropped 1; count of bases not matched to a gene: 7. CDR3 length: 16 amino acids. The CDR3 loop is CASSPQGGPSYNEQFF. The CDR3 nucleotides read TGTGCCAGCAGTCCACAGGGGGGCCCGTCCTACAATGAGCAGTTCTTC.

This clonotype was found a few times. The V and J genes are TRBV20-1 and TRBJ1-1, with unresolved D. Trimming shortened V by 1 base and J by 0 bases, and 15 bases separated the two germline ends. Germline CDR1 DFQATT, CDR2 SNEGSKA (reference sequence). This CDR3 region has 16 residues. The CDR3 DNA sequence: TGCAGTGCTAGAGTGGCAGCTACCCTGCTGAACACTGAAGCTTTCTTT. It yields the protein CSARVAATLLNTEAFF.

The sample holds many counts of this clonotype. The chain combines TRBV9 with TRBJ2-5; 9 bases match TRBD1. The germline V gene has CDR1 SGDLS and CDR2 YYNGEE. The CDR3 totals 13 residues. Trimming cost V 7 bases and J 5 bases; bases outside gene matches: 6. The CDR3 spells CASGQGQGETQYF. The CDR3, as DNA: TGTGCCAGCGGACAGGGGCAGGGGGAGACCCAGTACTTC.

This clonotype was seen a handful of times. This chain uses TRBV3-1 with TRBJ1-1; D call uncertain. Germline values: CDR1 LGHDT, CDR2 YNNKEL (reference sequence). The CDR3 has 15 residues. V lost 5 bases and J 1 base, leaving 14 bases between the germline ends. CDR3 sequence: CASSSRAAGNTEAFF. CDR3 DNA: TGTGCCAGCAGCTCCCGGGCGGCAGGGAACACTGAAGCTTTCTTT.

This chain connects TRBV20-1 to TRBJ2-7; TRBD2 aligns across 7 bases. V lost 3 bases, J lost 3 bases, and 11 bases stayed unmatched. This CDR3 has 15 residues. CDR1 and CDR2 from the germline V gene are DFQATT and SNEGSKA (reference sequence). The CDR3 DNA is TGCAGTGCTAGCCCTCCCAACGGACTAGTCTACGAGCAGTACTTC. It yields the protein CSASPPNGLVYEQYF.

This clonotype has ten or more counts. The chain recombines TRBV4-3 with TRBJ1-4, with unresolved D. Looked up from germline, CDR1 is LGHNA and CDR2 is YSLEER. CDR3 length: 14 amino acids. V lost 4 bases to trimming and J lost 7 bases, with 13 bases between them. The CDR3 region has the DNA TGCGCCAGCAGCCGAGGAAGGCGGTCTGAAAAACTGTTTTTT. Translated: CASSRGRRSEKLFF.

The chain recombines TRBV6-5 with TRBJ1-5; possibly TRBD1 for D (5 bases). The CDR3 has 14 amino acids. V was trimmed by 6 bases and J by 7 bases, leaving 16 bases between them. Germline V gives CDR1 MNHEY, CDR2 SVGAGI. This CDR3 is CASRPGTAKQPQHF. The DNA of the CDR3 is TGTGCCAGCAGGCCCGGGACGGCCAAGCAGCCCCAGCATTTT.

V and J are TRBV5-6 and TRBJ2-3; TRBD2 might be the D (5 bases). Germline V gene sequence: CDR1 SGHDT, CDR2 YYEEEE. Trimming pared 6 bases from V and 2 bases from J, leaving 16 bases between. CDR3 length equals 15 residues. CDR3 nucleotide sequence: TGTGCCAGCACCCACCGGAGGCGCAACACAGATACGCAGTATTTT. Protein: CASTHRRRNTDTQYF. The whole variable domain, filled in from reference TRBV5-6 and TRBJ2-3, reads DAGVTQSPTHLIKTRGQQVTLRCSPKSGHDTVSWYQQALGQGPQFIFQYYEEEERQRGNFPDRFSGHQFPNYSSELNVNALLLGDSALYLCASTHRRRNTDTQYFGPGTRLTVL.

The chain has TRBV4-3 and TRBJ2-1, with a tentative D call TRBD1 (6 bases). CDR1 is LGHNA, CDR2 YSLEER, per germline. V lost 1 base and J 9 bases, leaving 16 bases between the germline ends. The CDR3 spans 15 residues. In DNA, the CDR3 is TGCGCCAGCAGCCAAGGGGGGTTACAGGGCGGTGAGCAGTTCTTC. This encodes CASSQGGLQGGEQFF.

This clonotype turned up a few times. The chain carries TRBV20-1 and TRBJ2-3; possible D gene TRBD2, 5 bases. This CDR3 comprises 14 residues. Germline V gene sequence: CDR1 DFQATT, CDR2 SNEGSKA (reference sequence). Trimming cost V 3 bases and J 4 bases, with 14 bases left between them. The CDR3 sequence is CSASSFSEADTQYF. The CDR3, as DNA: TGCAGTGCTAGTAGTTTTAGCGAGGCAGATACGCAGTATTTT.

The chain joins TRBV28 to TRBJ2-7; 8 bases are shared with TRBD2. Per germline, CDR1 MDHEN and CDR2 SYDVKM. V lost 6 bases and J lost 4; bases outside the gene matches: 5. The CDR3 is 13 residues long. The CDR3 region is CASSLSGEYEQYF. The CDR3 region has the DNA TGTGCCAGCAGCCTTAGCGGGGAGTACGAGCAGTACTTC.

V is TRBV28 and J is TRBJ1-2, with 9 nucleotides matching TRBD1. Germline-derived CDR1 and CDR2 are MDHEN and SYDVKM. The CDR3 totals 14 residues. The V and J ends lost 9 bases and 7 bases, in that order; junction bases with no gene match: 12. The CDR3: CASTKQGAGSGYTF. As DNA, the CDR3 is TGTGCCAGTACGAAACAGGGGGCCGGTAGTGGCTACACCTTC.

The chain links TRBV4-3 to TRBJ2-7; D perhaps matches TRBD2 (7 bases). CDR1 and CDR2 (germline): LGHNA, YSLEER. Deletions cut 0 bases from V and 3 bases from J, with 27 bases between. The CDR3 loop spans 20 amino acids. The CDR3 region is CASSQDSPLAVALQGYEQYF. For the CDR3, the DNA is TGCGCCAGCAGCCAAGATAGCCCGCTAGCGGTAGCTTTACAGGGCTACGAGCAGTACTTC.

This clonotype was seen a handful of times. The chain has TRBV3-1 and TRBJ1-1; TRBD1 agrees at 7 bases. The J segment lost 0 bases and the V segment lost 6 bases, leaving 4 bases of the junction unmatched. The CDR3 is made up of 14 amino acids. Germline V gene data show CDR1 as LGHDT and CDR2 as YNNKEL (reference sequence). The CDR3 sequence is CASRTGSMNTEAFF. The CDR3 bases are TGTGCCAGCAGGACAGGGAGCATGAACACTGAAGCTTTCTTT. Full variable domain (outside the CDR3, taken from reference TRBV3-1 and TRBJ1-1): DTAVSQTPKYLVTQMGNDKSIKCEQNLGHDTMYWYKQDSKKFLKIMFSYNNKELIINETVPNRFSPKSPDKAHLNLHINSLELGDSAVYFCASRTGSMNTEAFFGQGTRLTVV.

The rearrangement links TRBV3-1 to TRBJ1-4; D is uncertain. CDR3 size: 12 residues. The germline V gene has CDR1 LGHDT and CDR2 YNNKEL (reference sequence). V was cut by 2 bases and J by 7 bases, with 5 bases left in between. The CDR3 here is CASSQIREKLFF. The CDR3, as DNA: TGTGCCAGCAGCCAAATACGTGAAAAACTGTTTTTT.

The chain recombines TRBV12-3 or TRBV12-4 with TRBJ2-4; D assignment may be TRBD1 or TRBD2 (5 bases each). The J call may not be correct, given that the DNA end is closer to TRBJ2-7. The CDR3 has 14 amino acids. The CDR3 sequence: CASSLGTSRNEQYF. The CDR3 coding sequence is TGTGCCAGCAGTTTGGGGACGTCTCGGAACGAGCAGTACTTC.

The chain employs TRBV20-1 and TRBJ2-3; D is unresolved. The CDR3 consists of 15 residues. Per germline, CDR1 DFQATT and CDR2 SNEGSKA (reference sequence). The V and J ends lost 6 bases and 1 base respectively, with 17 bases between them. The CDR3 reads CSAPLTRLRTDTQYF. Written as DNA, the CDR3 is TGCAGTGCCCCGCTAACTCGACTCCGCACAGATACGCAGTATTTT.

This clonotype was detected a few times. CDR3 sequence reads: CSARDMGTSGPIPYEQYF. The CDR3 nucleotides are TGCAGTGCTAGAGATATGGGGACTAGCGGGCCTATACCCTACGAGCAGTACTTC. The chain employs TRBV20-1 and TRBJ2-4; 12 nucleotides agree with TRBD2. Near its end, the DNA agrees better with TRBJ2-7, so the J call may be wrong. There are 18 residues in the CDR3. CDR1 and CDR2 (germline): DFQATT, SNEGSKA (reference sequence).

V usage is TRBV14 and J usage is TRBJ2-1; 10 bases line up with TRBD2. Germline loops: CDR1 SGHDN, CDR2 FVKESK. This CDR3 has 16 residues. Trimming at V came to 0 bases and at J to 7 bases, leaving 6 bases not matched to a gene. The CDR3 spells CASSQDWASGRNEQFF. The CDR3 DNA reads TGTGCCAGCAGCCAAGATTGGGCTAGCGGGAGAAATGAGCAGTTCTTC.

This clonotype was counted many times. V usage is TRBV6-2 or TRBV6-3 and J usage is TRBJ2-5; D gene unclear. Per germline, CDR1 MNHEY and CDR2 SVGEGT. This CDR3 region has 13 residues. Trimming removed 2 bases at V and 4 bases at J, with 8 bases between. The CDR3: CASSYLGRETQYF. CDR3 sequence (DNA): TGTGCCAGCAGTTACCTAGGTCGAGAGACCCAGTACTTC.

The sample holds many counts of this clonotype. This sequence joins TRBV4-2 and TRBJ1-5; the D gene is possibly TRBD1 (6 bases). The CDR3 is made up of 17 amino acids. The V gene's germline CDR1 is LGHNA and CDR2 YNFKEQ. Trimming cost V 1 base and J 0 bases, with 13 bases left between them. The CDR3 DNA follows: TGTGCCAGCAGCCAAGGGGCAGGGGAAGATAGCAATCAGCCCCAGCATTTT. Protein: CASSQGAGEDSNQPQHF.

As to this clonotype: A read error may explain this, as a much larger clone is one base away. The CDR3 bases are TGCAGCGTTGCGAAGGGACAGGGAAATCGCAATGAGCAGTACTTC. Its protein product is CSVAKGQGNRNEQYF. This chain uses TRBV29-1 with TRBJ2-1; 9 bases are shared with TRBD1. Gene TRBJ2-7 matches the end of the DNA better, so the J call may be wrong. Germline assignment: CDR1 SQVTM and CDR2 ANQGSEA. This CDR3 spans 15 amino acids.

The chain combines TRBV5-1 with TRBJ2-1, with 12 positions matching TRBD2. The CDR3 runs 14 residues. Trimming removed 4 bases from V and 8 bases from J; junction bases left unmatched: 4. Germline V gives CDR1 SGHRS, CDR2 YFSETQ. This CDR3 is CASSLRLAGDEQFF. The CDR3 DNA follows: TGCGCCAGCAGCCTAAGACTAGCGGGAGATGAGCAGTTCTTC.

This clonotype was observed a few times. The chain links TRBV20-1 to TRBJ2-1; the match to TRBD1 covers 10 bases. CDR3 length: 15 amino acids. Germline values: CDR1 DFQATT, CDR2 SNEGSKA (reference sequence). V shed 0 bases, J shed 6 bases, and the junction held 5 bases outside the gene matches. Written as DNA, the CDR3 is TGCAGTGCTAGAGATGAGGGGACAGGGGTCAATGAGCAGTTCTTC. It specifies CSARDEGTGVNEQFF.

The chain recombines TRBV20-1 with TRBJ2-7; TRBD2 matches at 8 bases. J gave up 4 bases and V 5 bases, and 7 bases lay outside the gene matches. CDR1 DFQATT and CDR2 SNEGSKA come from the germline V gene (reference sequence). The CDR3 sequence is 13 residues long. The CDR3, as DNA: TGCAGTGCTGGGATTAGCGGGAAGTACGAGCAGTACTTC. This encodes CSAGISGKYEQYF.

This clonotype was seen a handful of times. The CDR3 DNA reads as TGTGCCATCGGGGGAGTCTCCTACGAGCAGTACTTC. It yields the protein CAIGGVSYEQYF. The chain is built from TRBV10-3 and TRBJ2-7; either TRBD1 or TRBD2 may supply D (5 bases each). The CDR3 is made up of 12 amino acids. The V gene lost 8 bases and the J gene lost 0 bases, with 8 bases spanning the gap. Per germline, CDR1 ENHRY and CDR2 SYGVKD.

V and J are TRBV28 and TRBJ1-2, with a weak D call TRBD1 (6 bases). With 5 bases removed from V and 8 bases from J, the gap between germline ends came to 12 bases. The CDR3 consists of 12 residues. CDR1 is MDHEN, CDR2 SYDVKM, per germline. The CDR3 sequence: CASSPGVFGYTF. The CDR3 nucleotides read TGTGCCAGCAGTCCAGGGGTTTTCGGCTACACCTTC.

Remarks on this clonotype: A much larger clone differs from this one at a single base, so this may be a read error. The chain recombines TRBV5-6 with TRBJ2-1; D perhaps matches TRBD1 (5 bases). The CDR3 runs to 15 residues. The germline V gene encodes CDR1 SGHDT and CDR2 YYEEEE. The DNA for the CDR3 is TGTGTCAGCAGCACCATTGACAGACCTTACAATGAGCAGTTCTTC. The encoded protein is CVSSTIDRPYNEQFF. Together with reference TRBV5-6 and TRBJ2-1, the CDR3 gives the full variable domain: DAGVTQSPTHLIKTRGQQVTLRCSPKSGHDTVSWYQQALGQGPQFIFQYYEEEERQRGNFPDRFSGHQFPNYSSELNVNALLLGDSALYLCVSSTIDRPYNEQFFGPGTRLTVL.